This T cell receptor beta chain appears in the sequencing data of a study of CD8+ T cells in alopecia areata. For the study at large: A regimen of oral tofacitinib, 5 to 10 mg twice daily, was given to treated patients.

This CDR3 is built from 13 residues. Germline trimming cut 7 bases from V and 4 bases from J; bases unmatched to any gene: 6. The germline gives CDR1 GTSNPN, CDR2 SVGIG (reference sequence). Extraction of RNA preceded its reverse transcription into cDNA, which served as the sequencing template. TCRdb keeps only in-frame clones here, not all; method: immunoSEQ multiplex PCR. Of over 85,000 clones listed, 35% to 50% are singletons. This clone was seen a single time. Its antigen is still unknown. General study points: Sequences from scalp samples also cover resident alphabeta T cells of normal skin.

The source material was CD4+ T cells sorted from blood. The genes are TRBV30 and TRBJ2-1; 8 nucleotides align to TRBD1. The origin of this receptor is a human donor with alopecia areata. CDR3 sequence reads: CASDRGPYNEQFF. DNA of the CDR3: TGTGCCTCTGACAGGGGTCCTTACAATGAGCAGTTCTTC.